This TCR beta chain is from a study of blood T cells in healthy people across ages. Study-wide background: When template switching was applied, about one barcoded beta molecule was captured per two T cells.

For the second PCR, which ran for about 7 to 11 cycles, a sample-barcoded 5' primer and a J-beta primer mix were used. One entry per CDR3 protein results from TCRdb running MiXCR on the 5' RACE reads. The table shows 2 million or so distinct CDR3 sequences, with about 49% occurring only once. Study-wide results and limits: A strong correlation between TCR beta diversity and naive T cell percentage was seen.

Peripheral blood from each donor was collected in a volume of about 10 milliliters. RNA extraction gave at least 5.5 micrograms of total RNA per sample. The CDR3 is 16 amino acids. A note on this clonotype: Antigen specificity is unknown. Germline and junction disagree at one end, which may indicate a read error.

V and J are TRBV12-3 or TRBV12-4 and TRBJ1-4, with D unresolved. The sample comprised blood. The receptor was isolated from a woman between 40 and 50 years old in good health. The CDR3 DNA reads as TGTGCCAGCAGTTTAAGGAAGGCCGACACTAATGAAGAACTGTTTTTT. Translating it yields CASSLRKADTNEELFF.